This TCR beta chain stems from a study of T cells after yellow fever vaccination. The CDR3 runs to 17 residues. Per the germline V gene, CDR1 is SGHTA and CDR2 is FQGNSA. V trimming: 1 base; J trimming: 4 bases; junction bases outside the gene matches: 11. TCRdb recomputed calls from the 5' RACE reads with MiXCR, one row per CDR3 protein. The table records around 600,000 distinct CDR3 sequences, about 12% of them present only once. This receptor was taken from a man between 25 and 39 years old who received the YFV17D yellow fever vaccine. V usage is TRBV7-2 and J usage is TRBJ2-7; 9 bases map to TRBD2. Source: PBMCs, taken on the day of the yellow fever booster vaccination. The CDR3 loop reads CASSLGPLGLAVYEQYF. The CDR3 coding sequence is TGTGCCAGCAGCTTAGGGCCCCTGGGACTAGCCGTTTACGAGCAGTACTTC. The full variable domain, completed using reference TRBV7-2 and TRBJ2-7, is GAGVSQSPSNKVTEKGKDVELRCDPISGHTALYWYRQSLGQGLEFLIYFQGNSAPDKSGLPSDRFSAERTGGSVSTLTIQRTQQEDSAVYLCASSLGPLGLAVYEQYFGPGTRLTVT.